This T cell receptor (beta chain) was obtained from a study of cytomegalovirus exposure and HLA in healthy donors. V was shortened by 3 bases and J by 2 bases, with 11 bases between the two germline ends. CDR1 and CDR2 from the germline V gene are SGHRS and YFSETQ. The CDR3 spans 15 residues. About this clone itself: What it binds is unknown.

Study observations and caveats: Available immune exposure information covered CMV serostatus only.

Though probably carrying unrecorded immune exposures, donors were nominally healthy at sampling. Vbeta (60) and Jbeta (13) primers were used in the PCR. Only in-frame clones appear in the TCRdb table, and some are missing; sequencing was by immunoSEQ multiplex PCR. Among more than 15,000 clones, roughly four fifths were seen once, and the ten largest hold 20% to 25%. This rearrangement joins TRBV5-1 to TRBJ2-2; weak D call: TRBD1 (6 bases). Sequencing used PBMCs. The TCR sequence derives from a human donor in good health. CDR3 in amino acids: CASSSGTSNTGELFF. The CDR3 region has the DNA TGCGCCAGCAGCTCCGGGACAAGTAACACCGGGGAGCTGTTTTTT.